Shown below are 27 T cell receptor beta chains from a single sample sequenced in a study of CXCR3-negative and CXCR3-positive naive CD8 T cells. 5' RACE with UMI labels generated the TRB cDNA libraries. Each CDR3 protein gets one entry in TCRdb, which reprocessed the 5' RACE reads and gives no DNA. The ten most abundant clones cover around 1.8% of a sample with 70,000 to 100,000 distinct CDR3 sequences. Material for sequencing was naive CXCR3- CD8+ T cells from blood. Described subset: CD45RO-CCR7+CD27+CD95- naive CD8+ T cells lacking CXCR3 (TNR3-). The receptors stem from a human donor in good health. Some clones in this sample may be carry-over from other donors' samples.

The V and J genes are TRBV3-1 and TRBJ1-1; TCRdb proposes TRBD1, but this gene call is untestable without DNA. The germline V gene has CDR1 LGHDT and CDR2 YNNKEL (reference sequence). CDR3 length: 13 amino acids. CDR3 protein: CASSQAPNTEAFF. The full variable domain, completed using reference TRBV3-1 and TRBJ1-1, is DTAVSQTPKYLVTQMGNDKSIKCEQNLGHDTMYWYKQDSKKFLKIMFSYNNKELIINETVPNRFSPKSPDKAHLNLHINSLELGDSAVYFCASSQAPNTEAFFGQGTRLTVV.

This sequence joins TRBV29-1 and TRBJ2-1; TCRdb's assignment of TRBD2 cannot be checked, as there is no DNA. This CDR3 contains 18 residues. Germline-derived CDR1 and CDR2 are SQVTM and ANQGSEA. The CDR3 region is CSVSRGLAGGDYYNEQFF.

The CDR3 is CASSQDPGTYEQYF. The chain has TRBV4-3 and TRBJ2-7. Germline values: CDR1 LGHNA, CDR2 YSLEER. The CDR3 covers 14 residues.

The V call is TRBV29-1, the J call TRBJ2-1; TCRdb outputs TRBD2, but without DNA this stays unchecked. Germline lookup yields CDR1 SQVTM and CDR2 ANQGSEA. There are 17 residues in the CDR3. CDR3: CSVEKGGRASGGNEQFF.

The chain combines TRBV29-1 with TRBJ2-7; no DNA is available, so the TRBD1 call from TCRdb remains unchecked. This CDR3 is built from 15 residues. The germline gives CDR1 SQVTM, CDR2 ANQGSEA. CDR3 region: CSVEGPDREPYEQYF.

The rearrangement links TRBV28 to TRBJ2-1; the D call from TCRdb, TRBD2, cannot be confirmed without DNA. Germline V gene sequence: CDR1 MDHEN, CDR2 SYDVKM. The CDR3 is made up of 11 amino acids. CDR3 protein: CASGLAVEQFF.

The chain combines TRBV20-1 with TRBJ2-2; the D call of TRBD1 rests on TCRdb alone, since no DNA is present to check it. The CDR3 loop spans 15 amino acids. The germline V gene has CDR1 DFQATT and CDR2 SNEGSKA (reference sequence). CDR3 in amino acids: CSARGLDRAGGELFF.

This chain links TRBV2 with TRBJ2-5; TCRdb proposes TRBD2, but this gene call is untestable without DNA. Germline V gene lookup returns CDR1 SNHLY and CDR2 FYNNEI. This CDR3 has 15 residues. The CDR3 sequence is CASSGEARRGETQYF. Based on the CDR3 plus reference TRBV2 and TRBJ2-5, the full variable domain is EPEVTQTPSHQVTQMGQEVILRCVPISNHLYFYWYRQILGQKVEFLVSFYNNEISEKSEIFDDQFSVERPDGSNFTLKIRSTKLEDSAMYFCASSGEARRGETQYFGPGTRLLVL.

The chain joins TRBV7-2 to TRBJ1-1. The CDR3 runs to 13 residues. Germline V lookup: CDR1 SGHTA, CDR2 FQGNSA. CDR3 sequence reads: CASSLPRQVEAFF.

The chain joins TRBV2 to TRBJ2-7. The CDR3 has 14 amino acids. Germline loops: CDR1 SNHLY, CDR2 FYNNEI. CDR3 sequence: CASKNPTPPYEQYF.

The chain couples TRBV29-1 to TRBJ2-3; without DNA, the TCRdb call of TRBD2 cannot be checked. This CDR3 spans 16 amino acids. Per germline, CDR1 SQVTM and CDR2 ANQGSEA. The CDR3 sequence: CSVQGLAGGRADTQYF.

The chain recombines TRBV12-3 or TRBV12-4 with TRBJ1-1; TCRdb picks TRBD1, but there is no DNA to check that call. The CDR3 totals 15 residues. The chain's CDR3 is CASSFLGPENTEAFF.

The chain couples TRBV5-1 to TRBJ2-7; TCRdb's D call, TRBD2, is unchecked because there is no DNA. The CDR3 sequence is 16 residues long. CDR1 SGHRS and CDR2 YFSETQ come from the germline V gene. CDR3 loop: CASSSTSGGVSYEQYF. Complete variable domain (other parts from reference TRBV5-1 and TRBJ2-7): KAGVTQTPRYLIKTRGQQVTLSCSPISGHRSVSWYQQTPGQGLQFLFEYFSETQRNKGNFPGRFSGRQFSNSRSEMNVSTLELGDSALYLCASSSTSGGVSYEQYFGPGTRLTVT.

J is TRBJ2-7 and V is TRBV7-9. The length of the CDR3 is 12 residues. The V gene's germline CDR1 is SEHNR and CDR2 FQNEAQ (reference sequence). Here the CDR3 reads CASSLLDVEQYF.

The V call is TRBV6-5, the J call TRBJ1-5; TCRdb's D gene call, TRBD1, goes unchecked for lack of DNA. There are 15 residues in the CDR3. The germline gives CDR1 MNHEY, CDR2 SVGAGI. The CDR3 here is CASSSGQGAVEPQHF.

This sequence joins TRBV7-9 and TRBJ2-7; TCRdb indicates TRBD1, and absent DNA this call remains unverified. Germline V lookup: CDR1 SEHNR, CDR2 FQNEAQ (reference sequence). This CDR3 is built from 13 residues. CDR3 loop: CASSLSGGGEQYF.

This chain links TRBV27 with TRBJ2-3; the TCRdb D gene call, TRBD2, has no DNA to confirm it. The V gene's germline CDR1 is MNHEY and CDR2 SMNVEV (reference sequence). The CDR3 covers 16 residues. CDR3 in amino acids: CASSAELAGGTDTQYF.

The chain uses TRBV5-1 and TRBJ2-3; TCRdb indicates TRBD1, and absent DNA this call remains unverified. The CDR3 spans 16 residues. Germline values: CDR1 SGHRS, CDR2 YFSETQ. The CDR3 sequence is CASSHDRDRNTDTQYF.

This rearrangement joins TRBV28 to TRBJ2-7; absent DNA, TCRdb's TRBD2 call cannot be checked. Per the germline V gene, CDR1 is MDHEN and CDR2 is SYDVKM. The CDR3 loop spans 17 amino acids. The CDR3 protein is CASSPSGTTLSTYEQYF.

The V gene is TRBV24-1, the J gene TRBJ2-2; absent DNA, TCRdb's TRBD1 call cannot be checked. CDR1 and CDR2 (germline): KGHDR, SFDVKD. The CDR3 is 16 amino acids. CDR3 region: CATSDFGAGVTGELFF.

V gene TRBV5-1 combines with J gene TRBJ2-1; TCRdb reports TRBD1, a call that lacks DNA to check it against. The CDR3 is 14 amino acids. The germline gives CDR1 SGHRS, CDR2 YFSETQ. CDR3 amino acids: CAGPSPLSYNEQFF.

The V and J genes are TRBV29-1 and TRBJ2-7; TCRdb selects TRBD1, and the lack of DNA leaves this call unchecked. The CDR3 loop spans 14 amino acids. Germline CDR1 is SQVTM and CDR2 is ANQGSEA. The CDR3 protein is CSVAGQTTSYEQYF.

This chain connects TRBV5-1 to TRBJ1-2; TCRdb's D call, TRBD1, is unchecked because there is no DNA. Germline V gene data show CDR1 as SGHRS and CDR2 as YFSETQ. The CDR3 has 16 residues. CDR3 sequence: CASSLEEGAPYDGYTF.

The gene calls are TRBV2 and TRBJ2-7; the TCRdb D gene call, TRBD1, has no DNA to confirm it. In germline, CDR1 is SNHLY, CDR2 FYNNEI. The CDR3 has 14 residues. The CDR3 spells CASSEGLMGLEQYF.

The chain uses TRBV6-5 and TRBJ1-6; TCRdb proposes TRBD1, but this gene call is untestable without DNA. Germline CDR1 reads MNHEY; CDR2 reads SVGAGI. CDR3 length: 15 residues. CDR3 residues: CASSYGQGLDSPLHF.

The genes are TRBV7-2 and TRBJ2-1; TCRdb lists TRBD2, though no DNA is available to test this call. Germline CDR1 SGHTA, CDR2 FQGNSA. The CDR3 loop spans 16 amino acids. The CDR3 protein is CASSLDPPGGRYEQFF.

The rearrangement links TRBV7-9 to TRBJ2-1; TCRdb lists TRBD1, though no DNA is available to test this call. The CDR3 spans 13 residues. CDR1 is SEHNR and CDR2 is FQNEAQ in the germline V gene (reference sequence). This CDR3 reads CASSAGTSNEQFF.